The 30 T cell receptor beta chains reported below all come from one sample, sequenced in a study of blood T cells in healthy people across ages. It was with a sample-barcoded 5' primer and a J-beta primer mix that a second PCR of roughly 7 to 11 cycles was run. A single record per CDR3 protein comes from TCRdb applying MiXCR to the 5' RACE reads. The table lists roughly 900,000 distinct CDR3 sequences, about 48% of them singletons. The sample consisted of blood. The receptors here all came from a man aged 30 to 39 in good health.

The gene calls are TRBV14 and TRBJ2-1; 8 bases match TRBD1. Germline CDR1 reads SGHDN; CDR2 reads FVKESK. Unmatched junction bases numbered 8, after V lost 4 bases and J lost 9 bases. The CDR3 spans 14 residues. CDR3 DNA sequence: TGTGCCAGCAGCCCACAGACAGGGGCGGGTGAGCAGTTCTTC. Translation: CASSPQTGAGEQFF. Full variable domain (rest looked up from reference TRBV14 and TRBJ2-1): EAGVTQFPSHSVIEKGQTVTLRCDPISGHDNLYWYRRVMGKEIKFLLHFVKESKQDESGMPNNRFLAERTGGTYSTLKVQPAELEDSGVYFCASSPQTGAGEQFFGPGTRLTVL.

The chain uses TRBV4-3 and TRBJ2-1; D ambiguous. Trimming pared 4 bases from V and 8 bases from J, leaving 18 bases between. Germline V gene lookup returns CDR1 LGHNA and CDR2 YSLEER. This CDR3 has 15 residues. CDR3 amino acids: CASSLEVGSGYEQFF. Here the CDR3 DNA reads TGCGCCAGCAGCCTAGAGGTAGGGTCCGGTTATGAGCAGTTCTTC.

The gene calls are TRBV6-6 and TRBJ1-4; D is possibly TRBD1 (5 bases). The CDR3 is 16 amino acids. Germline values: CDR1 MNHNY, CDR2 SVGAGI (reference sequence). Trimming removed 2 bases from V and 5 bases from J, with 15 bases in between. The CDR3 is CASSYLSGRGNEKLFF. The CDR3 DNA is TGTGCCAGCAGTTACCTTAGCGGGCGGGGGAATGAAAAACTGTTTTTT.

This rearrangement joins TRBV2 to TRBJ2-7; TRBD1 aligns across 7 bases. V lost 8 bases to trimming and J lost 1 base; unmatched junction nucleotides: 8. The CDR3 is 14 amino acids. Per the germline V gene, CDR1 is SNHLY and CDR2 is FYNNEI. CDR3 bases: TGTGCCAGCCGCAGGGACAGCACGTCCTACGAGCAGTACTTC. This translates into CASRRDSTSYEQYF.

This chain links TRBV6-1 with TRBJ1-6; D gene unclear. Trimming removed 2 bases from V and 7 bases from J, with 12 bases in between. The length of the CDR3 is 15 residues. The V gene's germline CDR1 is MNHNS and CDR2 SASEGT. DNA of the CDR3: TGTGCCAGCAGTGAATACGGCCGATGGAATTCACCCCTCCACTTT. Translating gives CASSEYGRWNSPLHF.

This chain's CDR3 is CASSATGARAYEQYF. The CDR3 region has the DNA TGTGCCAGCAGCGCGACCGGGGCTAGAGCCTACGAGCAGTACTTC. The chain links TRBV5-4 to TRBJ2-7; D possibly uses TRBD1 or TRBD2 (5 bases each). CDR1 is SGHNT, CDR2 YYREEE, per germline (reference sequence). The V end was cut by 4 bases, the J end by 2 bases, with 16 bases between. The CDR3 runs 15 residues.

A word on this clonotype: A much larger clone differs by one base, so this may be a read error. This sequence joins TRBV7-2 and TRBJ2-3, with a weak D call TRBD1 (8 bases). The CDR3 runs to 14 residues. V lost 10 bases and J lost 7, with 21 bases in between. Germline lookup yields CDR1 SGHTA and CDR2 FQGNSA. The CDR3 DNA is TGTGCCAACAGGGGGGGGCAGGGGTCGAATACGCAGTATTTT. Amino acids: CANRGGQGSNTQYF.

V and J are TRBV9 and TRBJ2-1; 8 bases are shared with TRBD2. Germline CDR1 is SGDLS and CDR2 is YYNGEE. V shed 3 bases and J 4 bases; nucleotides not matched to a gene: 6. The CDR3 is 15 amino acids. CDR3 loop: CASSGDAGGYNEQFF. In nucleotides, the CDR3 is TGTGCCAGCAGCGGCGACGCGGGGGGTTACAATGAGCAGTTCTTC.

The chain carries TRBV5-4 and TRBJ1-2; D is perhaps TRBD1 (6 bases). The V end lost 4 bases, the J end lost 10 bases, and 14 bases lay between the germline ends. The CDR3 consists of 12 residues. The germline V gene encodes CDR1 SGHNT and CDR2 YYREEE (reference sequence). For the CDR3, the DNA is TGTGCCAGCAGCCCCGCGGACAGCGTCTACACCTTC. Its protein is CASSPADSVYTF.

This chain uses TRBV7-2 with TRBJ2-7, with TRBD2 matching over 9 bases. The CDR3 is 15 residues long. The trim removed 7 bases at V and 7 bases at J, leaving 14 bases unmatched. Germline loops: CDR1 SGHTA, CDR2 FQGNSA. CDR3 amino acids: CASKTAGTSYNEQYF. DNA for the CDR3: TGTGCCAGCAAGACAGCCGGGACTAGCTACAATGAGCAGTACTTC.

This clonotype was seen a few times. The gene calls are TRBV5-1 and TRBJ2-1; D might be TRBD2 (5 bases). V shed 4 bases and J shed 4 bases, with 15 bases lying between them. Per germline, CDR1 SGHRS and CDR2 YFSETQ. This CDR3 spans 15 amino acids. For the CDR3, the DNA is TGCGCCAGCAGCCCGGGATTGACTACGTACAATGAGCAGTTCTTC. Translating gives CASSPGLTTYNEQFF.

V usage is TRBV6-1 and J usage is TRBJ2-7; 7 positions agree with TRBD1. The CDR3 has 16 residues. V dropped 10 bases and J dropped 5; count of bases not matched to a gene: 20. Germline-derived CDR1 and CDR2 are MNHNS and SASEGT. Here the CDR3 reads CATKKEAGTEFDEQYF. The CDR3 DNA reads as TGTGCCACCAAGAAAGAGGCCGGGACAGAGTTTGACGAGCAGTACTTC.

The chain carries TRBV5-1 and TRBJ2-1; 12 bases line up with TRBD2. Germline CDR1 and CDR2: SGHRS and YFSETQ. V shed 0 bases and J 5 bases; nucleotides not matched to a gene: 9. The CDR3 sequence is 18 residues long. Here the CDR3 reads CASSLGGTSGGTHNEQFF. The DNA of the CDR3 is TGCGCCAGCAGCTTGGGCGGTACTAGCGGGGGGACTCACAATGAGCAGTTCTTC.

This clonotype was recorded at least ten times. The chain joins TRBV6-2 or TRBV6-3 to TRBJ2-7; no firm D call. Germline assignment: CDR1 MNHEY and CDR2 SVGEGT. Trimming pared 2 bases from V and 0 bases from J, leaving 8 bases between. The CDR3 runs to 14 residues. CDR3 sequence reads: CASSYDTSSYEQYF. DNA for the CDR3: TGTGCCAGCAGTTACGACACGAGCTCCTACGAGCAGTACTTC.

This clonotype has more than one count but fewer than ten. The V gene is TRBV6-6, the J gene TRBJ2-7; D remains ambiguous. Trimming took 2 bases from V and 7 from J, leaving 18 bases between them. The CDR3 length is 15 residues. Germline V gene lookup returns CDR1 MNHNY and CDR2 SVGAGI (reference sequence). DNA for the CDR3: TGTGCCAGCAGTTACGGCAGGCCCTACTACAATGAGCAGTACTTC. This codes for CASSYGRPYYNEQYF.

The J gene is TRBJ2-5, the V gene TRBV20-1; D is uncertain. V was pared by 5 bases and J by 4 bases, with 5 bases between. The CDR3 consists of 10 residues. The germline CDR1 and CDR2 sequences are DFQATT and SNEGSKA (reference sequence). The chain's CDR3 is CSAPRETQYF. In DNA form, the CDR3 reads TGCAGTGCTCCCAGAGAGACCCAGTACTTC.

In the case of this clonotype: Since a much larger clone is just one base distant, this may be a read error. The chain carries TRBV4-2 and TRBJ2-3; D is tentatively TRBD1 or TRBD2 (5 bases each). Looked up from germline, CDR1 is LGHNA and CDR2 is YNFKEQ. There are 16 residues in the CDR3. The CDR3 nucleotides read TGTGTCAGCAGCCAAGAGTCCGGGACCGGGTCGAATACGCAGTATTTT. It specifies CVSSQESGTGSNTQYF.

This clonotype came up a few times. The CDR3 DNA follows: TGTGCCAGCAGTGCAAGCGGGGGGGTCGATACGCAGTATTTT. It translates to CASSASGGVDTQYF. This sequence joins TRBV25-1 and TRBJ2-3, with 10 bases identical to TRBD2. The germline gives CDR1 MGHDK, CDR2 SYGVNS. The CDR3 is made up of 14 amino acids. The V and J ends lost 4 bases and 6 bases, in that order; junction bases with no gene match: 4.

The gene calls are TRBV7-9 and TRBJ2-7; D is perhaps TRBD1 (6 bases). Trimming stripped 4 bases from V and 2 bases from J, with 9 bases between. The germline V gene has CDR1 SEHNR and CDR2 FQNEAQ (reference sequence). The CDR3 consists of 13 residues. DNA of the CDR3: TGTGCCAGCAGCTCCCGGGACACCTACGAGCAGTACTTC. Translation: CASSSRDTYEQYF. The full variable domain, in which reference TRBV7-9 and TRBJ2-7 provide the parts outside the CDR3, is DTGVSQNPRHKITKRGQNVTFRCDPISEHNRLYWYRQTLGQGPEFLTYFQNEAQLEKSRLLSDRFSAERPKGSFSTLEIQRTEQGDSAMYLCASSSRDTYEQYFGPGTRLTVT.

The V call is TRBV20-1, the J call TRBJ2-5; 11 bases align to TRBD2. The last part of the DNA fits TRBJ2-7 better; the J call may be wrong. Germline V gene data show CDR1 as DFQATT and CDR2 as SNEGSKA (reference sequence). The CDR3 has 14 amino acids. The CDR3 bases are TGCAGTGCTAAAACCGGGACTAGCGGTTACGAGCAGTACTTC. Translation gives CSAKTGTSGYEQYF.

The chain joins TRBV6-4 to TRBJ2-3; D is undetermined. V was cut by 5 bases and J by 1 base, with 13 bases left in between. CDR3 size: 15 residues. Looked up from germline, CDR1 is MRHNA and CDR2 is SNTAGT. The CDR3 sequence: CASSPDPGGTDTQYF. The CDR3 DNA reads TGTGCCAGCAGTCCCGACCCTGGGGGCACAGATACGCAGTATTTT.

The rearrangement uses TRBV5-6 and TRBJ2-5; 8 nucleotides line up with TRBD1. From germline, CDR1 is SGHDT and CDR2 YYEEEE. The CDR3 runs to 15 residues. V lost 1 base and J lost 4; bases outside the gene matches: 6. CDR3 DNA: TGTGCCAGCAGCTTGAAGACAGGGGTACGAGAGACCCAGTACTTC. Its translation: CASSLKTGVRETQYF.

The table lists this clonotype with a few counts. The chain links TRBV3-1 to TRBJ2-2; D is ambiguous. CDR1 is LGHDT, CDR2 YNNKEL, per germline (reference sequence). V shed 1 base and J shed 6 bases, with 6 bases lying between them. The CDR3 spans 13 residues. The CDR3 reads CASSQVRAGELFF. The CDR3 DNA sequence: TGTGCCAGCAGCCAAGTTCGGGCCGGGGAGCTGTTTTTT.

This clonotype was seen once. The chain recombines TRBV28 with TRBJ2-7; 7 bases are a match to TRBD1. Trimming took 6 bases from V and 3 from J; bases not matched to a gene: 11. The CDR3 sequence is 15 residues long. The germline gives CDR1 MDHEN, CDR2 SYDVKM. This chain's CDR3 is CASRGQDRASYEQYF. The CDR3 bases are TGTGCCAGCAGGGGACAAGACAGGGCAAGCTACGAGCAGTACTTC.

This clonotype has more than one count but fewer than ten. The chain joins TRBV6-5 to TRBJ2-1, with D possibly being TRBD2 (6 bases). V was pared by 4 bases and J by 4 bases, with 11 bases between. The CDR3 consists of 14 residues. The germline gives CDR1 MNHEY, CDR2 SVGAGI. The CDR3 DNA follows: TGTGCCAGCAGTTTTGGGCTAGCGTACAATGAGCAGTTCTTC. It is translated as CASSFGLAYNEQFF.

The V and J genes are TRBV5-4 and TRBJ2-1, with 10 nucleotides matching TRBD2. Germline V gene lookup returns CDR1 SGHNT and CDR2 YYREEE (reference sequence). The CDR3 contains 17 residues. The ends lost 0 bases at V and 5 bases at J; junction bases unmatched: 8. Here the CDR3 DNA reads TGTGCCAGCAGCTTGGCGTCCCTAGCGGGGGACAACAATGAGCAGTTCTTC. Its translation is CASSLASLAGDNNEQFF.

The table lists this clonotype with many counts. The V gene is TRBV7-2, the J gene TRBJ1-5, with TRBD1 identical over 9 bases. V trimming: 4 bases; J trimming: 4 bases; junction bases outside the gene matches: 2. The V gene's germline CDR1 is SGHTA and CDR2 FQGNSA. This CDR3 has 14 residues. The CDR3 region is CASSYDRGNQPQHF. The DNA for the CDR3 is TGTGCCAGCAGCTATGACAGGGGGAATCAGCCCCAGCATTTT. Full variable domain (remainder filled in from reference TRBV7-2 and TRBJ1-5): GAGVSQSPSNKVTEKGKDVELRCDPISGHTALYWYRQSLGQGLEFLIYFQGNSAPDKSGLPSDRFSAERTGGSVSTLTIQRTQQEDSAVYLCASSYDRGNQPQHFGDGTRLSIL.

This clonotype came up once. V gene TRBV2 combines with J gene TRBJ2-4; D is uncertain. The J call may be faulty, since TRBJ2-7 better matches the DNA end. CDR3 size: 14 residues. The germline V gene has CDR1 SNHLY and CDR2 FYNNEI. CDR3 in amino acids: CASSNLGKGYEQYF. The DNA of the CDR3 is TGTGCCAGCAGTAATTTGGGGAAGGGCTACGAGCAGTACTTC.

This clonotype showed up just once. The rearrangement joins TRBV7-9 to TRBJ1-6; 8 bases line up with TRBD1. This CDR3 region has 16 residues. With V trimmed by 5 bases and J by 2 bases, 5 bases remained unmatched. CDR1 is SEHNR and CDR2 is FQNEAQ in the germline V gene (reference sequence). The CDR3 nucleotides are TGTGCCAGCAGCGCCGACAGGGGCCCCTATAATTCACCCCTCCACTTT. Its translation: CASSADRGPYNSPLHF.

The V gene is TRBV28, the J gene TRBJ1-5; 7 nucleotides align to TRBD1. Unmatched junction bases numbered 10, after V lost 6 bases and J lost 2 bases. The CDR3 spans 16 residues. Germline lookup yields CDR1 MDHEN and CDR2 SYDVKM. CDR3 sequence reads: CASRSQGVRGNQPQHF. CDR3 bases: TGTGCCAGCAGGTCCCAGGGGGTGAGGGGCAATCAGCCCCAGCATTTT.